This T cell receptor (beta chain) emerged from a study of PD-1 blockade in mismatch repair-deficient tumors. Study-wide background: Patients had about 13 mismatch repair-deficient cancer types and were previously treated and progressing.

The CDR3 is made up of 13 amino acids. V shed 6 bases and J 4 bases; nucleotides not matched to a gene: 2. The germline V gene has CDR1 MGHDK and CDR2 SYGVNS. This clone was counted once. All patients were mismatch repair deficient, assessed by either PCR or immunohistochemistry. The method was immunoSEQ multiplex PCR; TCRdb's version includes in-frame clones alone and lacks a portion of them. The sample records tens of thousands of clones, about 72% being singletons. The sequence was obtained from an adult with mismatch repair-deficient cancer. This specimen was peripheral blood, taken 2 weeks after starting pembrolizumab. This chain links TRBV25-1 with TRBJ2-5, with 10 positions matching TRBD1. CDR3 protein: CASSDRGRETQYF. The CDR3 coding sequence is TGTGCCAGCAGCGACAGGGGGCGAGAGACCCAGTACTTC.